This TCR beta chain came from a study of blood T cell repertoires in COVID-19. Study in general: The United States, Italy and Spain provided the acute and convalescent COVID-19 samples.

In the original processing: Amplification with reference gene primers provided the estimates of nucleated cell counts. Measured with immunoSEQ multiplex PCR; TCRdb has only the in-frame clones, and not every one. V, J and clone size were drawn from that table, and D and trimming were deduced from the DNA. The table lists approximately 300,000 clones, roughly 90% of them singletons. Germline V gene data show CDR1 as SGDLS and CDR2 as YYNGEE. Trimming shortened V by 0 bases and J by 6 bases, and 16 bases separated the two germline ends. The CDR3 runs to 15 residues. Donors in Cohort 3 who had recovered were those with two negative PCRs, healthcare professional clearance, or resolution of their symptoms.

Sequencing was performed on PBMCs or T cells enriched from blood (not recorded which). This TCR was sampled from a woman between 25 and 40 years old who had recovered from COVID-19. The chain recombines TRBV9 with TRBJ2-7; possible D gene TRBD1, 6 bases. The CDR3 DNA is TGTGCCAGCAGCGTAGAGGGGGTCACCACCCCCGAGCAGTACTTC. It encodes CASSVEGVTTPEQYF.